This entry describes one TCR beta chain. This clonotype occurred a few times. There is no known antigen for this receptor. Base qualities are not provided; no much larger clone lies one nucleotide away. These data originate in a study of identical twins (dated by TCRdb to 2016 to 2018). Describing the broader study: To test whether fetal clonotypes persist, the study used deep sequencing on TCR alpha and beta repertoires from monozygotic twins, unrelated adults of various ages, and cord blood. Replicate twin experiments were performed at different times using different library preparation protocols to rule out contamination. Study-wide findings and limitations: Excess twin sharing in beta out-of-frame sequences was weaker because fewer shared sequences lowered the signal-to-noise ratio. Invariant T cells such as MAIT and iNKT could partly confound zero-insertion analyses, though diverse VJ usage argued against this for most clonotypes. Because the same donors could not be followed over many years, conclusions were based on cross-sectional statistical analysis. Fewer insertions were carried by abundant cord blood beta clonotypes, a similar but weaker trend appeared in young adult naive repertoires, and no such trend appeared in memory repertoires. Out-of-frame TCR alpha sequences shared between twins showed an excess of low generation-probability sequences compared with coincidental sharing between unrelated individuals. In monozygotic twins, out-of-frame TCR alpha sharing was systematically underestimated by recombination models, although the models agreed with sharing between unrelated individuals.

Libraries were made using 5' RACE. The instrument was an Illumina HiSeq 2000. A universal primer binding site was added through template switching, and the final cDNA carried a unique molecular identifier so that TCR cDNA molecules could be counted accurately. First-strand cDNA for TCR alpha and beta chains was synthesized from specific primers in the conserved constant-segment region. To control for contamination, each cDNA library was double barcoded with a SMART-Mk sample barcode plus Illumina barcodes. TruSeq adapter sequences, together with Illumina sample barcodes, were added in two successive PCR steps. The Illumina HiSeq platform was used with custom primers to sequence TCR alpha and beta cDNA libraries. In the paper's pipeline: MiGEC processed the raw reads to extract unique molecular identifiers, while MiXCR was used to determine the CDR3 positions. Recombination models were inferred per individual with the repgenHMM and IGoR tools using an EM algorithm. The analysis of shared clonotypes was done with the tcR package in R, with sharing normalized by the product of cloneset sizes. To study raw recombination free of thymic and clonal selection effects, out-of-frame nonproductive sequences were analyzed. The public sequencing data were trimmed at Q25 with fastp and processed into clonotypes with MiXCR by TCRdb, which kept only in-frame beta chains. Each record represents a unique CDR3 protein, reported with the most common genes and DNA among its rows. The V and J calls and clone size are TCRdb's, not the authors'. In all, the sample holds around 500,000 distinct CDR3 sequences, and approximately 15% of those were seen once. Approximately 0.52% of the sample is taken by the ten largest.

The germline V gene provides CDR1 SQVTM and CDR2 ANQGSEA. Reading from cysteine to phenylalanine, the CDR3 counts 16 amino acids. Left in the record is the CDR3 DNA by itself, 48 bases read in frame from the first base. V gives up 6 bases and J gives up 5 bases, and the segment between their germline ends measures 22 bases. Every donor in the study was a healthy Caucasian. The twin cohort consisted of three pairs of female monozygotic twins, all aged about 18 to 29 years. CD4+ and CD8+ T cell populations were isolated with positive isolation kits from Invitrogen. A further study also used this sample, focusing on yellow fever vaccine responses in identical twins. The second publication reports: The authors reported that the T cell response to vaccination in identical twins appeared partly convergent and partly personalized. In identical twins, the study followed T cell clones that responded to the vaccine with precision.

The source of this sequence is a woman under 30 in good health. The chain joins TRBV29-1 to TRBJ2-2; TRBD2 is perhaps the D gene, given 5 matching bases. The source material was CD4+ T cells sorted from blood. The nucleotide sequence is TGCAGCGTAAGGGTCGGGCCATCCCCGGGGACCGGGGAGCTGTTTTTT. Its translation is CSVRVGPSPGTGELFF.